These 17 T cell receptor beta chains were all obtained from the same sample, sequenced in a study of blood T cell repertoires in COVID-19. Using immunoSEQ multiplex PCR, the repertoire was profiled, and TCRdb retains in-frame clones only, with some absent. The sample lists fewer than 350,000 clones, approximately 90% occurring once. The sample comprised peripheral blood. These receptors were collected from a man aged 40-55 years with acute or convalescent COVID-19.

The chain uses TRBV5-1 and TRBJ2-7; 7 bases fit TRBD1. Germline CDR1 is SGHRS and CDR2 is YFSETQ. The CDR3 is 15 amino acids. Trimming at V came to 4 bases and at J to 2 bases, leaving 9 bases not matched to a gene. The CDR3 DNA is TGCGCCAGCAGCCCGGGATCCGGGACAGCCTACGAGCAGTACTTC. It is translated as CASSPGSGTAYEQYF.

In DNA, the CDR3 is TGTGCCAGCAGCCGGGGGGCGAACACTGAAGCTTTCTTT. Amino acid sequence: CASSRGANTEAFF. The chain joins TRBV27 to TRBJ1-1; TRBD1 might be the D (6 bases). The V and J ends lost 6 bases and 1 base respectively, with 9 bases between them. The CDR3 loop spans 13 amino acids. The germline V gene encodes CDR1 MNHEY and CDR2 SMNVEV (reference sequence).

This rearrangement joins TRBV7-6 to TRBJ2-7; 8 nucleotides line up with TRBD1. This CDR3 has 13 amino acids. Germline loops: CDR1 SGHVS, CDR2 FNYEAQ. Trimming cost V 5 bases and J 6 bases; bases outside gene matches: 6. The CDR3 here is CASSADRGGEQYF. DNA for the CDR3: TGTGCCAGCAGCGCAGACAGGGGCGGCGAGCAGTACTTC.

This chain connects TRBV2 to TRBJ2-7; tentatively, D is TRBD1 (5 bases). Trimming shortened V by 0 bases and J by 6 bases, and 12 bases separated the two germline ends. CDR1 and CDR2 (germline): SNHLY, FYNNEI. The CDR3 is 14 residues long. CDR3 sequence (DNA): TGTGCCAGCAGTGAAGCCGGCCAGGGTGGCGAGCAGTACTTC. Translating it yields CASSEAGQGGEQYF.

V and J are TRBV7-9 and TRBJ1-4, with 7 bases fitting TRBD1. Germline V gives CDR1 SEHNR, CDR2 FQNEAQ (reference sequence). This CDR3 is built from 15 residues. The V and J ends lost 1 base and 3 bases, in that order; junction bases with no gene match: 2. This chain's CDR3 is CASSLVTGANEKLFF. Here the CDR3 DNA reads TGTGCCAGCAGCTTAGTTACAGGGGCTAATGAAAAACTGTTTTTT.

The CDR3 DNA reads TGTGCCAGCAGTTTTTTGGGGGGGAGCTCCTACAATGAGCAGTTCTTC. Translated, it gives CASSFLGGSSYNEQFF. This sequence joins TRBV27 and TRBJ2-1; 7 nucleotides match TRBD2. The CDR3 loop spans 16 amino acids. Germline V gives CDR1 MNHEY, CDR2 SMNVEV (reference sequence). V lost 3 bases and J lost 0; bases outside the gene matches: 5.

CDR3 nucleotides: TGTGCCAGCAGCCCCTACAGTGAAGCTTTCTTT. It yields the protein CASSPYSEAFF. The chain combines TRBV7-2 with TRBJ1-1, with D hard to call. Deletions cut 5 bases from V and 7 bases from J, with 8 bases between. The CDR3 totals 11 residues. Per the germline V gene, CDR1 is SGHTA and CDR2 is FQGNSA. Full variable domain (missing parts from reference TRBV7-2 and TRBJ1-1): GAGVSQSPSNKVTEKGKDVELRCDPISGHTALYWYRQSLGQGLEFLIYFQGNSAPDKSGLPSDRFSAERTGGSVSTLTIQRTQQEDSAVYLCASSPYSEAFFGQGTRLTVV.

This chain connects TRBV2 to TRBJ1-1, with D possibly being TRBD1 (6 bases). The CDR3 runs to 14 residues. CDR1 and CDR2 (germline): SNHLY, FYNNEI. V was trimmed by 5 bases and J by 3 bases, leaving 13 bases between them. CDR3 sequence (DNA): TGTGCCAGCAGTTTTCAGGGGTCCCACACTGAAGCTTTCTTT. This codes for CASSFQGSHTEAFF.

V is TRBV19 and J is TRBJ1-2, with 7 bases matching TRBD1. CDR1 is LNHDA and CDR2 is SQIVND in the germline V gene (reference sequence). CDR3 length: 17 amino acids. The V gene end was trimmed by 3 bases and the J gene end by 4 bases; junction bases not matched to a gene: 14. The CDR3 DNA is TGTGCCAGTAGTATTGGACAGGCTCCCCCAGTGTCCTATGGCTACACCTTC. As protein: CASSIGQAPPVSYGYTF.

Only a few counts were recorded for this clone. The rearrangement uses TRBV19 and TRBJ1-2, with D perhaps matching TRBD1 (6 bases). The CDR3 runs 15 residues. Trimming stripped 7 bases from V and 4 bases from J, with 19 bases between. The germline V gene has CDR1 LNHDA and CDR2 SQIVND (reference sequence). This CDR3 reads CASIKSGDNPYGYTF. CDR3 in DNA: TGTGCCAGTATCAAATCAGGGGACAACCCCTATGGCTACACCTTC.

The chain employs TRBV24-1 and TRBJ2-1; D unresolved. Trimming pared 0 bases from V and 7 bases from J, leaving 9 bases between. The CDR3 extends over 14 amino acids. Germline CDR1 reads KGHDR; CDR2 reads SFDVKD. CDR3 bases: TGTGCCACCAGTGATTTGTCCCCTTTAAATGAGCAGTTCTTC. Translated, it gives CATSDLSPLNEQFF.

The count of this clone is one. This chain connects TRBV29-1 to TRBJ2-5; D is perhaps TRBD1 (5 bases). The germline V gene has CDR1 SQVTM and CDR2 ANQGSEA. V shed 1 base and J shed 0 bases, with 9 bases lying between them. The CDR3 contains 14 residues. The CDR3 region has the DNA TGCAGCGTTGAAGGATGGACATACCAAGAGACCCAGTACTTC. Its protein is CSVEGWTYQETQYF.

DNA for the CDR3: TGTGCCAGCAGCTTACCACAGGGAGAGACCCAGTACTTC. It codes for CASSLPQGETQYF. The rearrangement uses TRBV7-2 and TRBJ2-5; a weak D match, TRBD1 (6 bases). CDR3 length equals 13 residues. Germline loops: CDR1 SGHTA, CDR2 FQGNSA. V lost 2 bases to trimming and J lost 4 bases, with 8 bases between them.

This rearrangement joins TRBV7-6 to TRBJ1-2; TRBD1 matches at 8 bases. The CDR3 length is 13 residues. Germline CDR1 reads SGHVS; CDR2 reads FNYEAQ. The trim removed 6 bases at V and 8 bases at J, leaving 8 bases unmatched. As DNA, the CDR3 is TGTGCCAGCAGTTCGGACAGGGTAGGCGGCTACACCTTC. It translates to CASSSDRVGGYTF.

This sequence joins TRBV2 and TRBJ2-1; 7 bases agree with TRBD2. The CDR3 is 15 amino acids. Germline assignment: CDR1 SNHLY and CDR2 FYNNEI. J lost 4 bases, V lost 7 bases, and 10 bases had no gene match. As DNA, the CDR3 is TGTGCCAGCACCGACGGGGGGATAAATTACAATGAGCAGTTCTTC. Translating gives CASTDGGINYNEQFF.

The chain has TRBV2 and TRBJ1-2, with TRBD1 matching 7 bases. The CDR3 spans 13 residues. J was trimmed by 7 bases and V by 4 bases; bases with no gene match: 6. Germline CDR1 SNHLY, CDR2 FYNNEI. The CDR3 region is CASSADRVGGYTF. CDR3 DNA sequence: TGTGCCAGCAGTGCTGACAGGGTCGGTGGCTACACCTTC.

The chain couples TRBV6-4 to TRBJ2-3, with 8 nucleotides matching TRBD2. V was clipped by 1 base and J by 2 bases; unmatched bases: 8. The germline V gene has CDR1 MRHNA and CDR2 SNTAGT. CDR3 length: 17 amino acids. CDR3 residues: CASSDFYRGGITDTQYF. CDR3 DNA sequence: TGTGCCAGCAGTGACTTCTATCGGGGGGGCATCACAGATACGCAGTATTTT.